Detailed here is one TCR beta chain. Its matching antigen is unknown. The record originates from a study of shared clonotypes between healthy human individuals. Study-wide findings and caveats: A limitation of the genetic and exposure-history diversity represented arose from few donors.

Some clones are missing from TCRdb's copy, which holds only in-frame ones; the method was immunoSEQ multiplex PCR. The table includes 600,000 to 750,000 clones, 55% to 80% detected once. The germline V gene has CDR1 SQVTM and CDR2 ANQGSEA. The length of the CDR3 is 14 residues. V lost 7 bases, J lost 3 bases, and 17 bases lay in between. The chain recombines TRBV29-1 with TRBJ2-3; D is unclear. Sample: memory CD4+ T cells sorted from blood. Subset described: CD45RA-negative fraction. The origin of this receptor is a woman in her 30s in good health. CDR3 loop: CSGRVAGETDTQYF. DNA for the CDR3: TGCAGCGGACGTGTGGCTGGAGAGACAGATACGCAGTATTTT.